These 32 T cell receptor beta chains originate from one sample sequenced in a study of identical twins' blood T cells (dated by TCRdb to the early 2010s). Library preparation used 5' RACE. These reads were obtained on an Illumina Genome Analyzer IIx. In-frame beta chains were kept once TCRdb had trimmed the public reads at Q25 with fastp and called clones with MiXCR. CDR3 protein sequences are deduplicated, and each keeps its most common genes and DNA. The sample data list 350,000 to 400,000 distinct CDR3 sequences, and 28% of these were observed just once. The top ten constitute around 5.6% of the sample. The sample taken for sequencing was PBMCs. The receptor source for this set is a woman aged 18-49 years in good health.

This clonotype has just a few counts. The chain couples TRBV3-2 to TRBJ2-3. TRBV3-2 is reported as a pseudogene. This CDR3 has 11 amino acids. In nucleotides, the CDR3 is TGTGCCAGCAGCCAGAGGAATACGCAGTATTTT. Its translation is CASSQRNTQYF.

The table lists this clonotype with a few counts. J is TRBJ1-2 and V is TRBV20-1; D uncertain. The CDR3 sequence is 10 residues long. Germline V lookup: CDR1 DFQATT, CDR2 SNEGSKA (reference sequence). V lost 0 bases, J lost 6 bases, and 2 bases lay in between. The CDR3 region is CSARDHGYTF. CDR3 DNA: TGCAGTGCTAGAGATCATGGCTACACCTTC.

This clonotype has a count of ten or more. This rearrangement joins TRBV5-1 to TRBJ1-1; D is undetermined. V was cut by 0 bases and J by 1 base, with 7 bases left in between. The length of the CDR3 is 14 residues. The V gene's germline CDR1 is SGHRS and CDR2 YFSETQ. CDR3 sequence reads: CASSLAASNTEAFF. The DNA of the CDR3 is TGCGCCAGCAGCTTGGCAGCTTCGAACACTGAAGCTTTCTTT.

This clonotype was seen a few times. The rearrangement links TRBV20-1 to TRBJ2-3, with 8 bases fitting TRBD2. Germline loops: CDR1 DFQATT, CDR2 SNEGSKA (reference sequence). V was clipped by 3 bases and J by 0 bases; unmatched bases: 11. CDR3 length: 17 amino acids. This CDR3 reads CSASPTRGAGSTDTQYF. Written as DNA, the CDR3 is TGCAGTGCTAGCCCAACGCGGGGGGCGGGGAGCACAGATACGCAGTATTTT.

The genes are TRBV6-5 and TRBJ2-1; no reliable D call. Germline assignment: CDR1 MNHEY and CDR2 SVGAGI. The CDR3 runs 14 residues. V was trimmed by 2 bases and J by 3 bases, leaving 8 bases between them. CDR3 loop: CASSYNGLYNEQFF. Here the CDR3 DNA reads TGTGCCAGCAGTTACAACGGGCTCTACAATGAGCAGTTCTTC.

A few counts support this clonotype. This chain uses TRBV12-3 or TRBV12-4 with TRBJ2-7; D not resolved. The CDR3 has 13 residues. V shed 2 bases and J shed 0 bases, with 5 bases lying between them. CDR3 in DNA: TGTGCCAGCAGTTTAAGGGTCTCCTACGAGCAGTACTTC. It yields the protein CASSLRVSYEQYF.

Turning to this clonotype: The junction shows a germline mismatch at one end, possibly a read error. J is TRBJ2-7 and V is TRBV7-9; 7 positions agree with TRBD1. The CDR3 spans 14 residues. Germline V gene sequence: CDR1 SEHNR, CDR2 FQNEAQ (reference sequence). In DNA, the CDR3 is TGTGCCAGCAGCCCTGGGACAGTTGCCTACGAGCATTACTTC. This gives the protein CASSPGTVAYEHYF.

This clonotype appeared once. This chain connects TRBV7-9 to TRBJ2-1; D not certain. Germline lookup yields CDR1 SEHNR and CDR2 FQNEAQ (reference sequence). This CDR3 has 15 amino acids. The germline V and J ends were trimmed by 1 base and 7 bases, with 14 bases remaining between them. DNA for the CDR3: TGTGCCAGCAGCTTAGGGGCTCGCCTCCGTAATGAGCAGTTCTTC. Translating gives CASSLGARLRNEQFF.

The CDR3 sequence: CAEEANEKLFF. CDR3 in DNA: TGTGCTGAGGAGGCTAATGAAAAACTGTTTTTT. The rearrangement uses TRBV11-2 and TRBJ1-4, with D unclear. Germline CDR1 and CDR2: SGHAT and FQNNGV. The CDR3 runs to 11 residues.

This clonotype was counted between two and nine times. V gene TRBV27 combines with J gene TRBJ2-1; 10 positions match TRBD2. V gave up 2 bases and J gave up 5 bases; unmatched junction bases: 9. Germline V gene lookup returns CDR1 MNHEY and CDR2 SMNVEV (reference sequence). CDR3 length: 17 residues. The CDR3 region is CASSLNSERGGNNEQFF. The CDR3 DNA is TGTGCCAGCAGTTTAAATAGTGAGCGGGGGGGAAACAATGAGCAGTTCTTC.

The chain combines TRBV20-1 with TRBJ1-2; weak D call: TRBD1 (5 bases). This CDR3 spans 12 amino acids. V was trimmed by 5 bases and J by 5 bases, leaving 12 bases between them. Per germline, CDR1 DFQATT and CDR2 SNEGSKA (reference sequence). The CDR3: CSASTVFYGYTF. The CDR3, as DNA: TGCAGTGCTTCGACAGTCTTTTATGGCTACACCTTC.

Points on this clonotype: The final CDR3 position lacks the conserved phenylalanine or tryptophan, pointing to a likely read error. The gene calls are TRBV30 and TRBJ1-1; maybe TRBD1 (5 bases). V lost 4 bases to trimming and J lost 1 base, with 10 bases between them. The germline V gene encodes CDR1 GTSNPN and CDR2 SVGIG (reference sequence). The CDR3 covers 13 residues. The CDR3 here is CAWIIRANTEAFS. The CDR3 nucleotides read TGTGCCTGGATCATCAGGGCGAACACTGAAGCTTTCTCT.

This clonotype was seen a handful of times. V gene TRBV20-1 combines with J gene TRBJ2-3; TRBD2 agrees at 11 bases. Germline-derived CDR1 and CDR2 are DFQATT and SNEGSKA (reference sequence). The V segment lost 6 bases and the J segment 5 bases; nucleotides outside the gene matches: 10. This CDR3 has 15 amino acids. The CDR3 reads CSALLLAGAKDTQYF. CDR3 bases: TGCAGTGCCTTATTACTAGCGGGAGCAAAAGATACGCAGTATTTT.

This clonotype was found many times. The rearrangement uses TRBV20-1 and TRBJ1-1; D not certain. The CDR3 is made up of 13 amino acids. Germline values: CDR1 DFQATT, CDR2 SNEGSKA (reference sequence). Trimming removed 3 bases from V and 2 bases from J, with 10 bases in between. The CDR3 loop is CSASEWQNTEAFF. The CDR3 DNA follows: TGCAGTGCTAGCGAGTGGCAAAACACTGAAGCTTTCTTT.

This clonotype appeared a single time. J is TRBJ1-2 and V is TRBV20-1; D call uncertain. V was pared by 5 bases and J by 0 bases, with 10 bases between. CDR1 and CDR2 (germline): DFQATT, SNEGSKA (reference sequence). The CDR3 loop spans 13 amino acids. Written as DNA, the CDR3 is TGCAGTGCTGAGGGATCCCCTAACTATGGCTACACCTTC. Translated: CSAEGSPNYGYTF.

This clonotype was observed a handful of times. The chain joins TRBV6-2 or TRBV6-3 to TRBJ1-1; TRBD1 aligns across 7 bases. Germline V CDR1 and CDR2: MNHEY, SVGEGT. The CDR3 extends over 15 amino acids. V gave up 5 bases and J gave up 4 bases; unmatched junction bases: 10. CDR3 bases: TGTGCCAGCAGTGGCGGGACAGCGTTTTTCACTGAAGCTTTCTTT. This codes for CASSGGTAFFTEAFF.

V is TRBV20-1 and J is TRBJ1-4; no clear D gene. Trimming pared 7 bases from V and 10 bases from J, leaving 13 bases between. The CDR3 is 11 amino acids. Germline V gene lookup returns CDR1 DFQATT and CDR2 SNEGSKA (reference sequence). CDR3: CSVSVERKLFF. CDR3 coding DNA: TGCAGTGTTAGTGTGGAGAGAAAACTGTTTTTT.

Only a few counts were recorded for this clonotype. The rearrangement joins TRBV20-1 to TRBJ2-4, with D uncertain. Trimming left V 3 bases short and J 0 bases short, with 9 bases between. Germline CDR1 is DFQATT and CDR2 is SNEGSKA (reference sequence). The CDR3 contains 14 residues. The CDR3 nucleotides are TGCAGTGCTAGTGCCCCGGTAGCCAAAAACATTCAGTACTTC. As protein: CSASAPVAKNIQYF.

This clonotype was seen a few times. This rearrangement joins TRBV18 to TRBJ2-3, with TRBD2 matching 10 bases. The length of the CDR3 is 16 residues. The ends lost 3 bases at V and 0 bases at J; junction bases unmatched: 3. The V gene's germline CDR1 is KGHSH and CDR2 LQKENI. The DNA for the CDR3 is TGTGCCAGCTCACCCCGGACTAGCGGTAGCACAGATACGCAGTATTTT. This translates into CASSPRTSGSTDTQYF.

This clonotype has only a few counts. This chain's CDR3 is CASRLTGGNYEQYF. CDR3 DNA sequence: TGCGCCAGCAGGTTGACAGGGGGCAACTACGAGCAGTACTTC. The chain uses TRBV5-1 and TRBJ2-7; 10 nucleotides align to TRBD1. This CDR3 comprises 14 residues. Germline CDR1 reads SGHRS; CDR2 reads YFSETQ. Trimming took 5 bases from V and 3 from J; bases not matched to a gene: 5.

Written as DNA, the CDR3 is TGTGCCAGCAGTTACTCGCCTAGCAATCAGCCCCAGCATTTT. This encodes CASSYSPSNQPQHF. This rearrangement joins TRBV6-5 to TRBJ1-5; D gene unclear. Per germline, CDR1 MNHEY and CDR2 SVGAGI. V was cut by 0 bases and J by 0 bases, with 3 bases left in between. The CDR3 totals 14 residues.

A note on this clonotype: A read error may be the cause here, since a much bigger clone is one base away. The gene calls are TRBV2 and TRBJ1-1; D possibly corresponds to TRBD1 (5 bases). Germline V gives CDR1 SNHLY, CDR2 FYNNEI. This CDR3 spans 14 amino acids. The germline V and J ends were trimmed by 5 bases and 4 bases, with 14 bases remaining between them. The CDR3 here is CASSQQVYSTEAFF. For the CDR3, the DNA is TGTGCCAGCAGTCAACAGGTATACAGCACTGAAGCTTTCTTT.

This sequence joins TRBV2 and TRBJ1-1; 8 positions agree with TRBD1. The CDR3 sequence is 14 residues long. Trimming took 7 bases from V and 6 from J; bases not matched to a gene: 10. Per germline, CDR1 SNHLY and CDR2 FYNNEI. The DNA for the CDR3 is TGTGCCAGCACCCAAGACAGGGGAATCCCTGAAGCTTTCTTT. Translating gives CASTQDRGIPEAFF.

In this sample, this clonotype turned up a few times. The chain recombines TRBV5-1 with TRBJ1-6; the D gene is possibly TRBD1 (5 bases). This CDR3 region has 12 residues. Germline assignment: CDR1 SGHRS and CDR2 YFSETQ. V was shortened by 7 bases and J by 7 bases, with 9 bases between the two germline ends. This chain's CDR3 is CASGGLNSPLHF. CDR3 nucleotides: TGCGCCAGCGGGGGGTTGAATTCACCCCTCCACTTT.

This chain joins TRBV28 and TRBJ1-1, with TRBD1 as a possible D gene (6 bases). With 5 bases removed from V and 3 bases from J, the gap between germline ends came to 16 bases. Per the germline V gene, CDR1 is MDHEN and CDR2 is SYDVKM. There are 15 residues in the CDR3. The CDR3 region is CASSNLRGAYTEAFF. The CDR3 DNA sequence: TGTGCCAGCAGTAACCTCAGGGGCGCGTACACTGAAGCTTTCTTT.

This clonotype has a handful of counts. V is TRBV20-1 and J is TRBJ1-3, with D hard to call. Trimming shortened V by 4 bases and J by 0 bases, and 16 bases separated the two germline ends. Germline V gene sequence: CDR1 DFQATT, CDR2 SNEGSKA (reference sequence). The CDR3 totals 16 residues. CDR3 region: CSATETSLSSGNTIYF. The CDR3 DNA is TGCAGTGCTACCGAGACAAGTCTTAGCTCTGGAAACACCATATATTTT.

This clonotype was seen a handful of times. The chain links TRBV12-3 or TRBV12-4 to TRBJ2-1, with 15 bases that match TRBD2. This CDR3 has 14 amino acids. J lost 15 bases, V lost 6 bases, and 9 bases had no gene match. CDR3 region: CASRPLGLAGGWFF. In DNA, the CDR3 is TGTGCCAGCAGGCCGTTGGGACTAGCGGGGGGTTGGTTCTTC.

In this sample, this clonotype turned up many times. V usage is TRBV3-1 and J usage is TRBJ2-1; 14 bases map to TRBD2. Germline trimming cut 3 bases from V and 7 bases from J; bases unmatched to any gene: 5. The length of the CDR3 is 16 residues. Germline loops: CDR1 LGHDT, CDR2 YNNKEL (reference sequence). CDR3: CASSHAGTSGGNEQFF. The CDR3 DNA follows: TGTGCCAGCAGCCACGCCGGGACTAGCGGGGGTAATGAGCAGTTCTTC.

The genes are TRBV2 and TRBJ2-4; D might be TRBD1 (6 bases). Trimming pared 5 bases from V and 3 bases from J, leaving 14 bases between. The CDR3 contains 15 residues. In germline, CDR1 is SNHLY, CDR2 FYNNEI. The CDR3 coding sequence is TGTGCCAGCAGTTTACAGGGCCTGGACAAAAACATTCAGTACTTC. Protein: CASSLQGLDKNIQYF.

The rearrangement joins TRBV20-1 to TRBJ1-1; D gene uncertain. Germline CDR1 is DFQATT and CDR2 is SNEGSKA (reference sequence). This CDR3 has 13 amino acids. V shed 0 bases and J shed 3 bases, with 8 bases lying between them. The CDR3 reads CSAREGRHTEAFF. The CDR3 DNA follows: TGCAGTGCTAGAGAGGGGAGGCACACTGAAGCTTTCTTT.

With respect to this clonotype: This may arise from a read error, as a much more abundant clone is one base away. This chain joins TRBV27 and TRBJ1-5; 11 nucleotides agree with TRBD1. The CDR3 has 14 amino acids. Germline V gene data show CDR1 as MNHEY and CDR2 as SMNVEV (reference sequence). V gave up 5 bases and J gave up 9 bases; unmatched junction bases: 6. In DNA, the CDR3 is TGTGCCAGCAGTCCCGGGACAGGGGGTCTGCCCCAGCATTTT. It translates to CASSPGTGGLPQHF.

The table lists this clonotype with a few counts. The chain is built from TRBV14 and TRBJ2-7; a weak D match, TRBD1 (6 bases). The CDR3 contains 17 residues. V lost 0 bases, J lost 5 bases, and 20 bases lay in between. Germline V gene lookup returns CDR1 SGHDN and CDR2 FVKESK. CDR3: CASSQDTGTILNHEQYF. For the CDR3, the DNA is TGTGCCAGCAGCCAAGACACAGGGACCATCTTAAACCACGAGCAGTACTTC.